The clone carrying this TCR beta chain was observed a few times. The V and J ends lost 1 base and 8 bases, in that order; junction bases with no gene match: 3. The germline CDR1 and CDR2 sequences are SGHRS and YFSETQ. The CDR3 is 13 residues long. Primers included in the PCR were 60 Vbeta and 13 Jbeta primers. Sequenced by immunoSEQ multiplex PCR; TCRdb stores in-frame clones only, minus some. Here the sample spans roughly 130,000 clones, 65% to 75% being singletons. The data originate from a study of cytomegalovirus exposure and HLA in healthy donors. Study details: Sequencing of about 179 million T cells in an earlier analysis found 100 million to 140 million unique TCR beta sequences. The early release's HLA-typed donors yielded 78 million or so unique TCRs. Most donors, roughly 77% of approximately 400 genotyped, fell in the Caucasian-associated ancestry cluster.

The chain joins TRBV5-1 to TRBJ1-2; 9 nucleotides align to TRBD1. This clonotype was sampled from a woman in her forties or fifties in good health and CMV-seropositive. The sample consisted of PBMCs. The CDR3 DNA reads as TGCGCCAGCAGCTTGACAGGGGGCGGGGGCTACACCTTC. Amino acid sequence: CASSLTGGGGYTF.